Presented here are 2 T cell receptor beta chains from one specimen sequenced in a study of metastatic and nonmetastatic thyroid tumors. MiXCR was used by TCRdb to re-call the PCR reads. The sample consists of tens of thousands of clones, roughly 13% of them appearing once. Prior to thyroid surgery, none of the patients had received any treatment. Specimen: blood. These receptors all come from a female donor with papillary thyroid cancer or a benign thyroid nodule (not recorded which). Some clones in this sample may be carry-over from other donors' samples.

This clone occurred many times. The rearrangement uses TRBV6-2 or TRBV6-3 and TRBJ1-5, with D possibly matching TRBD1 (5 bases). Germline CDR1 and CDR2: MNHEY and SVGEGT. The CDR3 extends over 13 amino acids. Trimming removed 6 bases at V and 0 bases at J, with 6 bases between. CDR3 amino acids: CASRDISNQPQHF. CDR3 bases: TGTGCCAGCAGGGACATTAGCAATCAGCCCCAGCATTTT.

CDR3 DNA sequence: TGTGCCAGCAGTTTTAGGACTAGCGGGAGGGTAGTTACGCAGTATTTT. The encoded protein is CASSFRTSGRVVTQYF. The gene calls are TRBV28 and TRBJ2-3, with TRBD2 matching 15 bases. Germline V gives CDR1 MDHEN, CDR2 SYDVKM. V lost 3 bases to trimming and J lost 8 bases; unmatched junction nucleotides: 6. The CDR3 loop spans 16 amino acids.